These 13 T cell receptor beta chains originate from one sample sequenced in a study of CD8+ T cells in alopecia areata. Sequencing relied on a cDNA template that was reverse transcribed from extracted RNA. TCRdb's copy holds only in-frame clones and misses some; the assay was immunoSEQ multiplex PCR. The table records almost 250,000 clones, 67% of them present only once. The source was CD4+ T cells sorted from blood, collected at week 0. The receptors derive from a human donor with alopecia areata.

There are many counts of this clone. The rearrangement joins TRBV6-6 to TRBJ1-5, with a tentative D call TRBD1 (5 bases). The CDR3 loop spans 13 amino acids. Germline V gives CDR1 MNHNY, CDR2 SVGAGI (reference sequence). V lost 6 bases and J 2 bases, leaving 8 bases between the germline ends. The CDR3 reads CASSTGGNQPQHF. The CDR3 region has the DNA TGTGCCAGCAGCACAGGCGGCAATCAGCCCCAGCATTTT.

The chain is built from TRBV29-1 and TRBJ1-1; D gene uncertain. V was clipped by 8 bases and J by 7 bases, with 20 bases between them. Germline V gene data show CDR1 as SQVTM and CDR2 as ANQGSEA. This CDR3 comprises 13 residues. CDR3 protein: CSSRGGLLGEAFF. CDR3 DNA: TGCAGCTCCCGGGGAGGTTTACTGGGTGAAGCTTTCTTT. The variable domain in full, completed from reference TRBV29-1 and TRBJ1-1, reads SAVISQKPSRDICQRGTSLTIQCQVDSQVTMMFWYRQQPGQSLTLIATANQGSEATYESGFVIDKFPISRPNLTFSTLTVSNMSPEDSSIYLCSSRGGLLGEAFFGQGTRLTVV.

This CDR3 reads CASIRGGTDTQYF. CDR3 DNA sequence: TGTGCCAGCATTCGGGGAGGCACAGATACGCAGTATTTT. V and J are TRBV7-9 and TRBJ2-3; tentative D call: TRBD2 (5 bases). V shed 7 bases and J shed 1 base, with 9 bases lying between them. Per germline, CDR1 SEHNR and CDR2 FQNEAQ (reference sequence). The CDR3 is 13 amino acids.

The chain recombines TRBV5-1 with TRBJ2-7, with D tentatively TRBD1 or TRBD2 (5 bases each). V was trimmed by 0 bases and J by 0 bases, leaving 10 bases between them. The CDR3 is 15 amino acids. Per the germline V gene, CDR1 is SGHRS and CDR2 is YFSETQ. Here the CDR3 DNA reads TGCGCCAGCAGCTTGGTGGCAGGGAGCTCCTACGAGCAGTACTTC. Translation: CASSLVAGSSYEQYF.

This chain links TRBV29-1 with TRBJ2-5; maybe TRBD2 (5 bases). The V end lost 5 bases, the J end lost 4 bases, and 20 bases lay between the germline ends. This CDR3 contains 15 residues. The germline CDR1 and CDR2 sequences are SQVTM and ANQGSEA. CDR3 bases: TGCAGCGTTAAGGGAGATCCGGGTTCCGGAGAGACCCAGTACTTC. Its protein is CSVKGDPGSGETQYF.

The chain links TRBV7-8 to TRBJ1-5; a weak D match, TRBD1 (5 bases). The CDR3 has 13 amino acids. V was clipped by 5 bases and J by 5 bases, with 10 bases between them. Per the germline V gene, CDR1 is SGHVS and CDR2 is FQNEAQ. CDR3 loop: CASSTVGDQPQHF. Written as DNA, the CDR3 is TGTGCCAGCAGCACCGTGGGGGATCAGCCCCAGCATTTT.

The chain is built from TRBV29-1 and TRBJ1-2; TRBD1 matches at 8 bases. This CDR3 is built from 14 residues. Germline assignment: CDR1 SQVTM and CDR2 ANQGSEA. Losses at the gene ends were 4 bases for V and 2 bases for J; bases not matched to a gene: 6. CDR3 sequence: CSVGGTGGNYGYTF. In nucleotides, the CDR3 is TGCAGCGTTGGGGGGACAGGAGGAAACTATGGCTACACCTTC.

CDR3 nucleotides: TGTGCCTGGCAGGGAGGGAGGACTGAAGCTTTCTTT. This translates into CAWQGGRTEAFF. The chain is built from TRBV30 and TRBJ1-1; maybe TRBD1 (5 bases). The CDR3 is 12 residues long. Germline CDR1 reads GTSNPN; CDR2 reads SVGIG (reference sequence). Trimming shortened V by 5 bases and J by 5 bases, and 12 bases separated the two germline ends.

The chain uses TRBV29-1 and TRBJ2-5; 8 nucleotides agree with TRBD1. CDR1 and CDR2 (germline): SQVTM, ANQGSEA. After removal of 4 bases from V and 4 bases from J, the junction contained 14 bases not matched to a gene. This CDR3 has 16 residues. CDR3 coding DNA: TGCAGCGTTGCCAGGGCCAGGGGGCGAATGGGAGAGACCCAGTACTTC. It specifies CSVARARGRMGETQYF.

This clone came up once. The V and J genes are TRBV30 and TRBJ1-6; 7 positions match TRBD1. Germline V gene sequence: CDR1 GTSNPN, CDR2 SVGIG (reference sequence). With V trimmed by 5 bases and J by 0 bases, 10 bases remained unmatched. The CDR3 is made up of 17 amino acids. The DNA of the CDR3 is TGTGCCTGGGCGCGACAGGGTGGGTTCTCCTATAATTCACCCCTCCACTTT. Translated, it gives CAWARQGGFSYNSPLHF.

The rearrangement joins TRBV9 to TRBJ1-1; 8 nucleotides match TRBD1. Germline CDR1 and CDR2: SGDLS and YYNGEE. This CDR3 is built from 15 residues. V was clipped by 0 bases and J by 2 bases; unmatched bases: 3. The CDR3 loop is CASSVVDRGNTEAFF. DNA for the CDR3: TGTGCCAGCAGCGTAGTTGACAGGGGTAACACTGAAGCTTTCTTT.

The chain is built from TRBV27 and TRBJ2-3, with 8 bases fitting TRBD1. Trimming at V came to 6 bases and at J to 6 bases, leaving 8 bases not matched to a gene. Germline V lookup: CDR1 MNHEY, CDR2 SMNVEV (reference sequence). The CDR3 runs 14 residues. The CDR3 reads CASRDRGPKDTQYF. The DNA of the CDR3 is TGTGCCAGCAGAGACAGGGGCCCGAAGGATACGCAGTATTTT.

A few counts support this clone. This chain joins TRBV5-1 and TRBJ1-4; D is uncertain. The CDR3 consists of 15 residues. Germline values: CDR1 SGHRS, CDR2 YFSETQ. V was cut by 0 bases and J by 7 bases, with 13 bases left in between. CDR3 region: CASSLAYGAGEKLFF. DNA for the CDR3: TGCGCCAGCAGCTTGGCTTACGGAGCTGGTGAAAAACTGTTTTTT.